These T cell receptor beta chains were read from a single sample in a study of blood T cell repertoires in COVID-19. The assay was immunoSEQ multiplex PCR, and TCRdb's table has in-frame clones only and misses some. The sample has roughly 220,000 clones, 80% to 90% seen once. The sequencing sample was made of peripheral blood. The receptor source for this set is a young man who had recovered from COVID-19. Both conserved end residues are part of each CDR3. D genes are given only for firm matches. The size entry is marked missing in some rows and otherwise reads once, few, many or a size class.

j_call: TRBJ2-5
d_call: -
clone_size: -
v_call: TRBV7-6
cdr3_nt: TGTGCCAGCAGCCCATTCGACAGGAGGATTTCTGGAGAGACCCAGTACTTC
cdr3_aa: CASSPFDRRISGETQYF

j_call: TRBJ2-7
d_call: -
clone_size: -
v_call: TRBV27
cdr3_nt: TGTGCCAGTTCCCATGGGGGGGAGCAGTACTTC
cdr3_aa: CASSHGGEQYF

j_call: TRBJ2-2
d_call: -
clone_size: -
v_call: TRBV5-1
cdr3_nt: TGCGCCAGCAGCGCGCGCCGGAGGGGAGTGAACACCGGGGAGCTGTTTTTT
cdr3_aa: CASSARRRGVNTGELFF

j_call: TRBJ1-2
d_call: -
clone_size: -
v_call: TRBV19
cdr3_nt: TGTGCCAGTAGTATAGGCCAGGCTCTTGAGTATGGCTACACCTTC
cdr3_aa: CASSIGQALEYGYTF

j_call: TRBJ2-7
d_call: -
clone_size: -
v_call: TRBV4-1
cdr3_nt: TGCGCCAGCAGCCAGCCCAATACAGGGTTCTACGAGCAGTACTTC
cdr3_aa: CASSQPNTGFYEQYF

j_call: TRBJ1-5
d_call: -
clone_size: once
v_call: TRBV4-3
cdr3_nt: TGCGCCAGCAGCCAAGATTTCGGAGGGGCCGGGAATCAGCCCCAGCATTTT
cdr3_aa: CASSQDFGGAGNQPQHF

j_call: TRBJ1-3
d_call: -
clone_size: -
v_call: TRBV6-4
cdr3_nt: TGTCGTGGGGGGGAGCTCTACTCTGGAAACACCATATATTTT
cdr3_aa: CRGGELYSGNTIYF

j_call: TRBJ2-2
d_call: TRBD2
clone_size: -
v_call: TRBV7-9
cdr3_nt: TGTGCCAGCAGCACAAGGGATGCGGGGGGACCTTCGAACACCGGGGAGCTGTTTTTT
cdr3_aa: CASSTRDAGGPSNTGELFF

j_call: TRBJ1-4
d_call: TRBD1
clone_size: -
v_call: TRBV30
cdr3_nt: TGTGCCTGGACAGGGGGATTTGATGAAAAACTGTTTTTT
cdr3_aa: CAWTGGFDEKLFF

j_call: TRBJ2-5
d_call: TRBD2
clone_size: many
v_call: TRBV5-4
cdr3_nt: TGTGCCAGCAGCTTTAGCGGGGTAGGGGAGACCCAGTACTTC
cdr3_aa: CASSFSGVGETQYF

j_call: TRBJ2-2
d_call: TRBD2
clone_size: few
v_call: TRBV5-4
cdr3_nt: TGTGCCAGCAGCGGGACTAGCGGGGGGACCGGGGAGCTGTTTTTT
cdr3_aa: CASSGTSGGTGELFF

j_call: TRBJ2-7
d_call: -
clone_size: few
v_call: TRBV11-3
cdr3_nt: TGTGCCAGCAGCCGATTACAGGGCTACGAGCAGTACTTC
cdr3_aa: CASSRLQGYEQYF

j_call: TRBJ2-5
d_call: -
clone_size: -
v_call: TRBV5-1
cdr3_nt: TGCGCCAGCAGCTCTACAGGGTTCCAAGAGACCCAGTACTTC
cdr3_aa: CASSSTGFQETQYF

j_call: TRBJ2-3
d_call: TRBD2
clone_size: -
v_call: TRBV9
cdr3_nt: TGTGCCAGCAGCGTATACGGGGGGGTCACAGATACGCAGTATTTT
cdr3_aa: CASSVYGGVTDTQYF

j_call: TRBJ1-3
d_call: TRBD1
clone_size: -
v_call: TRBV7-9
cdr3_nt: TGTGCCAGTAACACAGGGGCCTCTGGAAACACCATATATTTT
cdr3_aa: CASNTGASGNTIYF

j_call: TRBJ1-5
d_call: TRBD1
clone_size: -
v_call: TRBV6-6
cdr3_nt: TGTGCCAGCAGCCGGAAGGGGACAGGGAGCAATCAGCCCCAGCATTTT
cdr3_aa: CASSRKGTGSNQPQHF

j_call: TRBJ2-7
d_call: -
clone_size: -
v_call: TRBV11-2
cdr3_nt: TGTGCCAGCAGCCGCCTAGGGGGTCCTCTTTACGAGCAGTACTTC
cdr3_aa: CASSRLGGPLYEQYF

j_call: TRBJ1-1
d_call: -
clone_size: -
v_call: TRBV12-3/TRBV12-4
cdr3_nt: TGTGCCAGCAGTTTAAATCTTGAAGCTTTCTTT
cdr3_aa: CASSLNLEAFF

j_call: TRBJ1-6
d_call: TRBD1
clone_size: -
v_call: TRBV6-6
cdr3_nt: TGTGCCAGCAGCCAAGACAGGGGCCAGGATTCACCCCTCCACTTT
cdr3_aa: CASSQDRGQDSPLHF

j_call: TRBJ1-1
d_call: -
clone_size: -
v_call: TRBV10-3
cdr3_nt: TGTGCCATCACCACTGCGGAAGGCCAGCGGGAGAACACTGAAGCTTTCTTT
cdr3_aa: CAITTAEGQRENTEAFF

j_call: TRBJ1-5
d_call: -
clone_size: -
v_call: TRBV25-1
cdr3_nt: TGTGCCAGCAGTAAGGGAGAAAATCAGCCCCAGCATTTT
cdr3_aa: CASSKGENQPQHF

j_call: TRBJ1-4
d_call: TRBD1
clone_size: -
v_call: TRBV29-1
cdr3_nt: TGCAGCGCCGGACAGGCTCTTAATGAAAAACTGTTTTTT
cdr3_aa: CSAGQALNEKLFF

j_call: TRBJ1-1
d_call: TRBD1
clone_size: -
v_call: TRBV2
cdr3_nt: TGTGCCAGCAGTGCAGGGGGAATTTCCACTGAAGCTTTCTTT
cdr3_aa: CASSAGGISTEAFF

j_call: TRBJ2-1
d_call: -
clone_size: -
v_call: TRBV7-2
cdr3_nt: TGTGCCAGCAGCTTAGATGGGGCAGCCCGATACAATGAGCAGTTCTTC
cdr3_aa: CASSLDGAARYNEQFF

j_call: TRBJ2-1
d_call: TRBD1
clone_size: -
v_call: TRBV28
cdr3_nt: TGTGCCAGCAGTCCTGTGACAGGGAAGGCATGGGATGAGCAGTTCTTC
cdr3_aa: CASSPVTGKAWDEQFF

j_call: TRBJ1-5
d_call: -
clone_size: -
v_call: TRBV27
cdr3_nt: TGTGCCAGCAGTTTATTCGGGGTTCAGCCCCAGCATTTT
cdr3_aa: CASSLFGVQPQHF

j_call: TRBJ2-1
d_call: -
clone_size: -
v_call: TRBV18
cdr3_nt: TGTGCCAGCTCACCACCCATCGGTGAGCAGTTCTTC
cdr3_aa: CASSPPIGEQFF

j_call: TRBJ2-7
d_call: TRBD2
clone_size: once
v_call: TRBV14
cdr3_nt: TGTGCCAGCGGACCAAGGGGACTAGCGGGGAAGTACGAGCAGTACTTC
cdr3_aa: CASGPRGLAGKYEQYF

j_call: TRBJ1-2
d_call: TRBD1
clone_size: -
v_call: TRBV19
cdr3_nt: TGTGCCAGTAGCCGGGGACAGGGGGCGAACTATGGCTACACCTTC
cdr3_aa: CASSRGQGANYGYTF

j_call: TRBJ1-2
d_call: -
clone_size: -
v_call: TRBV14
cdr3_nt: TGTGCCAGCAGCCAAGATCAGGGGTACGGCTACACCTTC
cdr3_aa: CASSQDQGYGYTF

j_call: TRBJ2-2
d_call: TRBD1
clone_size: -
v_call: TRBV19
cdr3_nt: TGTGCCAGCCGGGACAGGGGTCGCTGGACCGGGGAGCTGTTTTTT
cdr3_aa: CASRDRGRWTGELFF

j_call: TRBJ1-1
d_call: -
clone_size: -
v_call: TRBV7-8
cdr3_nt: TGTGCCAGCAGCTTAGTCATCCCCAGGGCTGAAGCTTTCTTT
cdr3_aa: CASSLVIPRAEAFF

j_call: TRBJ1-2
d_call: -
clone_size: -
v_call: TRBV6-5
cdr3_nt: TGTGCCAGCAGACCGGGAAACTATGGCTACACCTTC
cdr3_aa: CASRPGNYGYTF

j_call: TRBJ1-5
d_call: -
clone_size: -
v_call: TRBV4-1
cdr3_nt: TGCGCCAGCAGCCAAGATCGGGGGGGGCAGCCCCAGCATTTT
cdr3_aa: CASSQDRGGQPQHF

j_call: TRBJ2-1
d_call: TRBD1
clone_size: -
v_call: TRBV10-3
cdr3_nt: TGTGCCATCAGTCCTACTCGGGACAGAGACAATGAGCAGTTCTTC
cdr3_aa: CAISPTRDRDNEQFF

j_call: TRBJ1-2
d_call: -
clone_size: once
v_call: TRBV6-6
cdr3_nt: TGTGCCAGCAGTTACTCTGGCGATACGGGCTATGGCTACACCTTC
cdr3_aa: CASSYSGDTGYGYTF

j_call: TRBJ2-7
d_call: TRBD1
clone_size: -
v_call: TRBV7-2
cdr3_nt: TGTGCCAGCAGCTTAGTATGGACAGGGTCCTACGAGCAGTACTTC
cdr3_aa: CASSLVWTGSYEQYF

j_call: TRBJ1-5
d_call: -
clone_size: -
v_call: TRBV19
cdr3_nt: TGTGCCAGTAGAAGGGAGAGCAATCAGCCCCAGCATTTT
cdr3_aa: CASRRESNQPQHF

j_call: TRBJ1-3
d_call: -
clone_size: -
v_call: TRBV15
cdr3_nt: TGTGCCACCAGCAGAGACAGGGTACCTGGAAACACCATATATTTT
cdr3_aa: CATSRDRVPGNTIYF

j_call: TRBJ1-4
d_call: TRBD1
clone_size: -
v_call: TRBV7-7
cdr3_nt: TGTGCCAGCAGCTTGACAGGGTCAACTAATGAAAAACTGTTTTTT
cdr3_aa: CASSLTGSTNEKLFF

j_call: TRBJ2-3
d_call: TRBD2
clone_size: once
v_call: TRBV5-4
cdr3_nt: TGTGCCAGCAGCTTGGCGGGGGGGGTTTGGGCAGATACGCAGTATTTT
cdr3_aa: CASSLAGGVWADTQYF